The sequence of this T cell receptor (beta chain) was determined in a study of blood T cell repertoires in COVID-19. Study context: COVID-19 samples collected from the United States, Italy and Spain covered acute and convalescent phases. The analysed material was cDNA or gDNA that came from T cells, B-cell-depleted T cells, or PBMCs.

Per the study methods: Amplification with reference gene primers provided the estimates of nucleated cell counts. Assay: immunoSEQ multiplex PCR; the TCRdb copy retains only in-frame clones and omits some. The DNA gave D and trimming, while V, J and clone size come from that table. The sample has hundreds of thousands of clones, more than 85% seen once. V shed 3 bases and J shed 3 bases, with 4 bases lying between them. Germline V gene data show CDR1 as SGHAT and CDR2 as FQNNGV. The CDR3 is made up of 12 amino acids. Input material: peripheral blood. The chain employs TRBV11-2 and TRBJ2-3; D not certain. The receptor comes from a man aged 70-80 years with acute or convalescent COVID-19. The CDR3 sequence: CASSFPTDTQYF. DNA of the CDR3: TGTGCCAGCAGCTTCCCGACAGATACGCAGTATTTT.